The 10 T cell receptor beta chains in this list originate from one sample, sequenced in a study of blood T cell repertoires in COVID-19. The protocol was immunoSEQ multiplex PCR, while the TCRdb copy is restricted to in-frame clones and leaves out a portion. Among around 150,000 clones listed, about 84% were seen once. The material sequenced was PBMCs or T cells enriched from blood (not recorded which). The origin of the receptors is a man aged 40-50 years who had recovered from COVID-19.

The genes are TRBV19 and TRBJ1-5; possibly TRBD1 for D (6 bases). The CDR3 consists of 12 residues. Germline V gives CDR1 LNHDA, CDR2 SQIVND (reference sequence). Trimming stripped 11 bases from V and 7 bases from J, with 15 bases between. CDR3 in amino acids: CAGSEGDQPQHF. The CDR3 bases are TGTGCCGGCTCAGAGGGGGACCAGCCCCAGCATTTT.

The CDR3 loop reads CASSKQGRPYEQYV. In DNA, the CDR3 is TGTGCCAGCAGTAAACAGGGTAGGCCCTACGAGCAGTACGTC. V usage is TRBV6-5 and J usage is TRBJ2-7, with D tentatively TRBD1 (6 bases). Germline CDR1 is MNHEY and CDR2 is SVGAGI. The length of the CDR3 is 14 residues. Between the trimmed V and J ends, which lost 5 bases and 2 bases, there was a span of 13 bases.

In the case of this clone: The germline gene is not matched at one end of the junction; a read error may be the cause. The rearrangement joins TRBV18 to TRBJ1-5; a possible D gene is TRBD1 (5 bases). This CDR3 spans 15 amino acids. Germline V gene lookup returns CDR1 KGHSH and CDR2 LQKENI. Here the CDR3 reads CASSAYDSSYQPQHF. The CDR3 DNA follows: TGTGCCAGCTCAGCGTACGACAGTAGCTATCAGCCCCAGCATTTT.

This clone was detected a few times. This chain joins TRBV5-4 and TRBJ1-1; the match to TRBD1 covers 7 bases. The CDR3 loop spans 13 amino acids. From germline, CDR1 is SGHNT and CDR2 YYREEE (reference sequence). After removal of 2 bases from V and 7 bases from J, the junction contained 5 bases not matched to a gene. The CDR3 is CASSLLDRDEAFF. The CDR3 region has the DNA TGTGCCAGCAGCTTACTAGACAGGGATGAAGCTTTCTTT. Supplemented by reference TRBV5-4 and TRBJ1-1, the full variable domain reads ETGVTQSPTHLIKTRGQQVTLRCSSQSGHNTVSWYQQALGQGPQFIFQYYREEENGRGNFPPRFSGLQFPNYSSELNVNALELDDSALYLCASSLLDRDEAFFGQGTRLTVV.

CDR3 protein: CASSQSHPHTTNEKLFF. CDR3 DNA sequence: TGCGCCAGCAGCCAATCACACCCTCACACAACTAATGAAAAACTGTTTTTT. The gene calls are TRBV4-1 and TRBJ1-4; D remains unclear. Trimming cost V 2 bases and J 0 bases, with 13 bases left between them. Germline V gene lookup returns CDR1 MGHRA and CDR2 YSYEKL. The CDR3 is made up of 17 amino acids.

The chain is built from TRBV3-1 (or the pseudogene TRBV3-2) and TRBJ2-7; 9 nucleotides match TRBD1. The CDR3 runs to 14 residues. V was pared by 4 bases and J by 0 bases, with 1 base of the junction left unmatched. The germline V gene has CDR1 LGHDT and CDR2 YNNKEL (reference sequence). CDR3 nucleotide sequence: TGTGCCAGCAGCCCGGGACAGGGCTCCTACGAGCAGTACGTC. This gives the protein CASSPGQGSYEQYV.

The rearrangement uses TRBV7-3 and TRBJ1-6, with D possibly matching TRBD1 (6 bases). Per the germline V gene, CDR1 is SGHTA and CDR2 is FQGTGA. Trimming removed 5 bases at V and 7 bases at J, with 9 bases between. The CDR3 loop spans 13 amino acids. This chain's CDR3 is CASSRGANSPLHF. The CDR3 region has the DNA TGTGCCAGCAGCCGGGGGGCCAATTCACCCCTCCACTTT.

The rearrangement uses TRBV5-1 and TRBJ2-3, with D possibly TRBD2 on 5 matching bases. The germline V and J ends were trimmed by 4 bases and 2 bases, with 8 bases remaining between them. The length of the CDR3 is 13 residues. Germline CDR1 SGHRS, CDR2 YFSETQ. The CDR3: CASSEGFTDTQYF. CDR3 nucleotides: TGCGCCAGCAGCGAGGGATTCACAGATACGCAGTATTTT.

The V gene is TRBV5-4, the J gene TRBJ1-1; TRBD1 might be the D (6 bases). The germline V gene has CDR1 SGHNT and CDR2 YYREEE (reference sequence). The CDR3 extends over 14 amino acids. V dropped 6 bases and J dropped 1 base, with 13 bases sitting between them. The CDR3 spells CASILGGGNTEAFF. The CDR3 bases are TGTGCCAGCATCCTAGGGGGGGGGAACACTGAAGCTTTCTTT.

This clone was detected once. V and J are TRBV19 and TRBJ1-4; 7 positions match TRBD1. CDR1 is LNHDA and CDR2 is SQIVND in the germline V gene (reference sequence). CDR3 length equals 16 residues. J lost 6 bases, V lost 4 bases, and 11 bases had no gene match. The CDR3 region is CASSTVRTGRDEKLFF. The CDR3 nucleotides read TGTGCCAGTAGTACTGTCAGGACAGGACGGGATGAAAAACTGTTTTTT.